These 5 T cell receptor beta chains were sequenced from one sample in a study of identical twins (TCRdb year 2016). Receptors were amplified or captured by 5' RACE. Sequencing was carried out with an Illumina HiSeq 2000. TCRdb passed the public sequencing reads through fastp at Q25 and MiXCR, retaining productive beta sequences. Each record represents a unique CDR3 protein, reported with the most common genes and DNA among its rows. The sample profile shows fewer than 500,000 distinct CDR3 sequences; roughly 13% of them were found once. The ten largest account for more than 0.8% of the sample. These data also formed part of another study, on yellow fever vaccine responses in identical twins.

Sequenced material: CD4+ T cells sorted from blood. The receptors stem from a woman younger than 35 in good health.

This clonotype occurred many times. The chain links TRBV9 to TRBJ2-7; no definite D call. Germline values: CDR1 SGDLS, CDR2 YYNGEE. The CDR3 runs 13 residues. The V gene lost 0 bases and the J gene lost 2 bases, with 6 bases spanning the gap. Here the CDR3 reads CASSVAPTYEQYF. CDR3 in DNA: TGTGCCAGCAGCGTAGCTCCAACCTACGAGCAGTACTTC.

The rearrangement uses TRBV7-9 and TRBJ2-3; D may be TRBD1 (5 bases). V was pared by 4 bases and J by 4 bases, with 12 bases between. This CDR3 region has 14 residues. Germline V gives CDR1 SEHNR, CDR2 FQNEAQ (reference sequence). This chain's CDR3 is CASSWGRAPDTQYF. As DNA, the CDR3 is TGTGCCAGCAGCTGGGGCAGGGCCCCAGATACGCAGTATTTT.

The rearrangement joins TRBV5-1 to TRBJ2-3, with 10 nucleotides matching TRBD1. Germline V gene data show CDR1 as SGHRS and CDR2 as YFSETQ. The CDR3 is 17 residues long. Germline trimming cut 0 bases from V and 3 bases from J; bases unmatched to any gene: 7. This CDR3 reads CASSLGGQGGRTDTQYF. DNA of the CDR3: TGCGCCAGCAGCTTGGGTGGACAGGGGGGTCGGACAGATACGCAGTATTTT.

This clonotype appeared many times. The J gene is TRBJ2-1, the V gene TRBV5-5, with 7 bases identical to TRBD1. Trimming cost V 2 bases and J 8 bases; bases outside gene matches: 4. The CDR3 consists of 13 residues. Germline values: CDR1 SGHKS, CDR2 YYEKEE (reference sequence). In nucleotides, the CDR3 is TGTGCCAGCAGCTTTCAGGGGGTTCATGAGCAGTTCTTC. This gives the protein CASSFQGVHEQFF. The variable domain in full, completed from reference TRBV5-5 and TRBJ2-1, reads DAGVTQSPTHLIKTRGQQVTLRCSPISGHKSVSWYQQVLGQGPQFIFQYYEKEERGRGNFPDRFSARQFPNYSSELNVNALLLGDSALYLCASSFQGVHEQFFGPGTRLTVL.

The chain couples TRBV28 to TRBJ2-2; D is undetermined. Germline CDR1 and CDR2: MDHEN and SYDVKM. This CDR3 spans 14 amino acids. Trimming removed 3 bases from V and 3 bases from J, with 8 bases in between. CDR3 residues: CASSFLEHTGELFF. The CDR3 DNA is TGTGCCAGCAGTTTTCTAGAACACACCGGGGAGCTGTTTTTT.